Many counts were recorded for the clone carrying this TCR beta chain. The antigen is not known. Naive CD4+ cells had CD25+ Tregs removed. General observations from the study: Tumor memory CD4+ T cell TCR gene usage was found to cluster with blood and lymph node memory CD4+ cells and with lymph node naive CD4+ cells. Tumor Tregs overlapped most with tumor, then blood, naive CD4+ cells.

This CDR3 spans 17 amino acids. Between the trimmed V and J ends, which lost 8 bases and 2 bases, there was a span of 24 bases. Amplification of TRBV12-4/TRBJ1-2 clonotypes used adaptor-ligated barcode primers. MiXCR was run by TCRdb on the multiplex PCR reads, yielding one entry per CDR3 protein. The repertoire has about 1,400 distinct CDR3 sequences, less than 20% of them found once; the top ten carry about 54%. The sequenced material came from naive CD4+ T cells sorted from blood. Subset noted: naive CD4+ T cells, CD4+CD45RA+CD25-. The chain is built from TRBV12-3 or TRBV12-4 and TRBJ1-2; TRBD1 is a possible D gene (5 bases). This TCR was recovered from a female donor with breast cancer. Here the CDR3 DNA reads TGTGCCAGCGGGCGCGCCTCGTTGACAGCGAACAACTATGGCTACACCTTC. The encoded protein is CASGRASLTANNYGYTF.